The source of this T cell receptor (beta chain) is a study of shared clonotypes between healthy human individuals. The CDR3 extends over 13 amino acids. V was cut by 7 bases and J by 3 bases, with 10 bases left in between. Looked up from germline, CDR1 is MNHNS and CDR2 is SASEGT. Repertoires were generated with immunoSEQ multiplex PCR, while TCRdb's copy carries only in-frame clones and drops some. This sample has more than 500,000 clones, with roughly 95% found just once. Naivety among CD8 cells was defined by CD45RO negativity and positive CCR7 selection, thereby excluding terminally differentiated effector memory CD45RA+ cells.

The chain joins TRBV6-1 to TRBJ2-4; a weak D match, TRBD2 (5 bases). The receptor was derived from a woman aged 25 to 45 in good health. The specimen was naive CD8+ T cells sorted from blood. The CDR3 sequence: CASTIRDKNIQYF. The CDR3, as DNA: TGTGCCAGCACTATACGGGACAAAAACATTCAGTACTTC.